This record covers a single T cell receptor beta chain. This clonotype is characterized as medium-sized (0.01 to 0.1%). Its antigen is still unknown. No clone much larger than this one lies a single base away; base qualities are absent. Because the library targeted alpha chains, this beta chain is an off-target read whose size means little. Library preparation employed 5' RACE. Sequenced on a NextSeq 500. To allow correction of PCR and sequencing errors, the TCR library protocol tagged every TCR cDNA molecule with a unique molecular identifier. In the paper's pipeline: Decombinator tools were used for TCR identification, UMI-based error correction and CDR3 extraction. TCRs above a frequency of 2 per 1,000, corresponding to the top 1% of the tumor frequency distribution, were defined as expanded. Rényi diversity was computed with the R vegan package after subsampling each repertoire 100 times to 5,000 TCRs. CDR3 similarity networks were constructed using string-kernel similarity of amino acid triplets, with links drawn between CDR3s whose pairwise similarity was above 0.82. In TCRdb, the public reads were trimmed at Q25 with fastp and aligned with MiXCR, with productive beta chains retained. Each entry is one CDR3 protein sequence, shown with its most common DNA and genes. TCRdb, rather than the study authors, made the V and J calls. The sample table holds some 6,100 distinct CDR3 sequences, of which under 15% were seen once. The ten largest account for approximately 15% of the sample.

This sample's time point label indicates: sample taken at primary tumor resection. Samples were obtained from approximately 77 patients with early-stage, untreated non-small cell lung cancer from the lung TRACERx cohort. TCR sequencing used whole RNA extracted from tumor and nontumor lung tissue, or from cryopreserved PBMC samples, without cell sorting. Patients were selected for TCR sequencing only if sufficient RNA was available from at least two tumor regions. The sample belongs to a study of spatial heterogeneity in lung cancer (dated by TCRdb to 2018 to 2020). About the full investigation: More beta-chain than alpha-chain transcripts were consistently detected, likely reflecting higher beta-chain transcript abundance. In the raw uncorrected reads, each unique combination of TCR and UMI appeared more than ten times on average. TCR alpha and beta repertoires were quantitatively compared across multiple tumor regions, matched nontumor lung and blood in non-small cell lung cancer. The study linked features of the TCR repertoire to counts of nonsynonymous mutations, which were determined by whole-exome sequencing of tumor tissue. At surgery, both alpha and beta chains were TCR-sequenced in about 200 tumor regions, over 61 matched nontumor lung samples and just over 55 PBMC samples. What the work shows at the level of the full study, not this receptor alone: Confirming at a functional level the hypothesis that regional TCRs recognize regional mutations was considered to require additional single-cell paired TCR alpha and beta sequencing.

V drops 3 bases and J drops 7 bases, leaving 10 bases in between. The CDR3 measures 13 amino acids from cysteine to phenylalanine. The kept DNA is CDR3 alone, 39 bases in frame from the first base. The sample in question was lung tissue, obtained at surgery. This chain is built from TRBV12-3 or TRBV12-4 and TRBJ1-5, and the D gene may be TRBD1, 6 bases matching. The clonotype was recovered from a human donor with early-stage non-small cell lung cancer. The DNA sequence follows: TGTGCCAGCAGTTTGGGGGCAGGACAGCCCCAGCATTTT. The resulting protein is CASSLGAGQPQHF.